This T cell receptor (beta chain) was identified in a study of regulatory T cells in long-lasting Graves disease. Study results and limitations: Favored usage of TRBV28, TRBJ1-2 and TRBJ2-5 was recorded in persistent disease.

Described time point: newly diagnosed GD, antithyroid drugs for less than 3 months. With RNA extracted from PBMCs as input, the TCR library was made. This CDR3 is 15 amino acids long. V was pared by 8 bases and J by 2 bases, with 16 bases between. Germline V gives CDR1 LNHNV, CDR2 YYDKDF (reference sequence). In building TCR beta libraries, iRepertoire HTBI primers were used together with Arm-PCR of CDR3 regions. Via MiXCR, TCRdb re-called the multiplex PCR reads, giving one row per CDR3 protein. The sample yields some 330,000 distinct CDR3 sequences, about an eighth seen once. This clonotype turned up a few times. No antigen is known for it. The same data also contributed to another study, on T cells in Graves' hyperthyroidism and ophthalmopathy.

The sequence came from a woman aged 18-29 years with Graves disease. This chain joins TRBV15 and TRBJ1-5; weak D call: TRBD1 (5 bases). The sequencing here drew on peripheral blood mononuclear cells (PBMCs), taken at new diagnosis, from a patient treated with antithyroid drugs. Here the CDR3 DNA reads TGTGCCACCGCGAACTCCCCGGGGGGCAATCAGCCCCAGCATTTT. This sequence encodes CATANSPGGNQPQHF.